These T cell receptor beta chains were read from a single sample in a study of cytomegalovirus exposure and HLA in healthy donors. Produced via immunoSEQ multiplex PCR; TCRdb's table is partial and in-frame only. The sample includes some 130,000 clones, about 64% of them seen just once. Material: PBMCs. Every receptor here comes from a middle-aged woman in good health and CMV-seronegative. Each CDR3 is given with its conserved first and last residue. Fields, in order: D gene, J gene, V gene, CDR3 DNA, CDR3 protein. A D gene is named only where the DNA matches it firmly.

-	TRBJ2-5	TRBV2	TGTGCCAGCACGGCTAGACGAGAGACCCAGTACTTC	CASTARRETQYF
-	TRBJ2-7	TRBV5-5	TGTGCCAGCAGCTTGGCAGGGATTCCGGCCTACGAGCAGTACTTC	CASSLAGIPAYEQYF
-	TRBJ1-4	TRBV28	TGTGCCAGCAGAATCGGACAGAATAATGAAAAACTGTTTTTT	CASRIGQNNEKLFF
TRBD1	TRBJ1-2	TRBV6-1	TGTGCCAGCACCCGGGACAGGGGGCGAAGCTATGGCTACACCTTC	CASTRDRGRSYGYTF
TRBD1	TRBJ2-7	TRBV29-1	TGCAGCGTTATACCCCGGGACAGGGTCTACGAGCAGTACTTC	CSVIPRDRVYEQYF
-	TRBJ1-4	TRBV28	TGTGCCAGCAGAACGGGGTCGTCAAATGAAAAACTGTTTTTT	CASRTGSSNEKLFF
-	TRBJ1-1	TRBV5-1	TGCGCCAGCAGCTTGCAAGCCGCGCGGGCTGAAGCTTTCTTT	CASSLQAARAEAFF
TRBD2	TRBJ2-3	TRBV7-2	TGTGCCAGCAGCTCGCTAGCGGGTACGCAGTATTTT	CASSSLAGTQYF
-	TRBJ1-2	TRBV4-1	TGCGCCAGCAGCCAAGAATCTTACTATGGCTACACCTTC	CASSQESYYGYTF
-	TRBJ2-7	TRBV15	TGTGCCACCAGCAGAGATAAGAGCTCCTACGAGCAGTACTTC	CATSRDKSSYEQYF
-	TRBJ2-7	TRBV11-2	TGTGCCAGCAGCTTAAACTCCGGGACACGGTCCCACGAGCAGTACTTC	CASSLNSGTRSHEQYF
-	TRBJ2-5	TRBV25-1	TGTGCCAGCAGTCCCATAACGGGACTTCAAGAGACCCAGTACTTC	CASSPITGLQETQYF